This is a list of T cell receptor beta chains from one sample in a study of read filtering for tumor transcriptome and immune sequencing. TCRdb analysed the reads with MiXCR anew, one entry per CDR3 protein. The sample includes tens of thousands of distinct CDR3 sequences, approximately 17% of them seen just once. Specimen: a population of CD138-negative cells sorted from bone marrow. Receptors originate from a donor aged 40 or older with multiple myeloma. Each CDR3 is given with its conserved first and last residue. The D gene is left open where the match is weak. The size entry is marked missing in some rows and otherwise reads once, few, many or a size class.

>TRBD1|TRBV23-1|many|TRBJ2-1
CASSQRHPRDRGVSINEQFF
TGCGCCAGCAGTCAACGACATCCCCGGGACAGGGGTGTGAGCATAAATGAGCAGTTCTTC
>TRBD1|TRBV29-1|many|TRBJ2-3
CSVKPRQGEGTDTQYF
TGCAGCGTTAAACCGCGACAGGGGGAAGGCACAGATACGCAGTATTTT
>TRBD1|TRBV6-1|many|TRBJ1-5
CASSDSRVAGGYSNQPQHF
TGTGCCAGCAGTGATAGCCGAGTGGCAGGGGGATATAGCAATCAGCCCCAGCATTTT
>NA|TRBV4-2|many|TRBJ2-3
CASSQEGPQSTDTQYF
TGTGCCAGCAGCCAAGAAGGGCCCCAAAGCACAGATACGCAGTATTTT
>TRBD1|TRBV6-6|many|TRBJ2-3
CASSYGYKKQGASTDTQYF
TGTGCCAGCAGTTATGGTTACAAGAAACAGGGGGCTAGCACAGATACGCAGTATTTT
>NA|TRBV7-9|many|TRBJ2-6
CASSLMGSGANVLTF
TGTGCCAGCAGCTTAATGGGCTCTGGGGCCAACGTCCTGACTTTC
>NA|TRBV4-1|many|TRBJ2-1
CASSHIRASSYNEQFF
TGCGCCAGCAGCCATATCAGGGCTAGCTCCTACAATGAGCAGTTCTTC
>NA|TRBV19|many|TRBJ1-5
CASSIDRGSGNQPQHF
TGTGCCAGTAGTATAGATAGAGGGTCGGGCAATCAGCCCCAGCATTTT
>TRBD2|TRBV5-1|many|TRBJ2-1
CASSPGTSENEQFF
TGCGCCAGCAGCCCGGGGACTAGCGAGAATGAGCAGTTCTTC
>NA|TRBV19|many|TRBJ1-2
CASSGGVSYGYTF
TGTGCCAGTAGTGGAGGGGTCTCCTATGGCTACACCTTC
>NA|TRBV6-5|many|TRBJ2-1
CASSFTSGSVSYNEQFF
TGTGCCAGCAGTTTTACGTCCGGGTCGGTCTCCTACAATGAGCAGTTCTTC
>NA|TRBV14|NA|TRBJ1-1
CASSQGRDTEAFF
TGTGCCAGCAGCCAAGGGCGGGACACTGAAGCTTTCTTT
>NA|TRBV5-1|many|TRBJ2-3
CASSRQAGTDTQYF
TGCGCCAGCAGTCGACAGGCCGGCACAGATACGCAGTATTTT
>NA|TRBV4-2|NA|TRBJ2-2
CAISQLLVNTGELFF
TGTGCCATCAGCCAACTACTAGTGAACACCGGGGAGCTGTTTTTT
>NA|TRBV29-1|many|TRBJ1-1
CSVSDPNTEAFF
TGCAGCGTTTCGGACCCGAACACTGAAGCTTTCTTT
>NA|TRBV3-1|many|TRBJ2-1
CASNFQGTNNEQFF
TGTGCCAGCAACTTCCAGGGAACTAACAATGAGCAGTTCTTC
>TRBD2|TRBV3-1|many|TRBJ2-5
CASGAILADKETQYF
TGTGCCAGCGGCGCCATCCTAGCGGATAAAGAGACCCAGTACTTC
>NA|TRBV4-1|many|TRBJ1-2
CASSQDHAGLFVGYTF
TGCGCCAGCAGCCAAGATCATGCAGGGTTGTTCGTCGGCTACACCTTC
>NA|TRBV20-1|many|TRBJ1-2
CSIGPSGYTF
TGCAGCATCGGTCCCTCTGGCTACACCTTC
>TRBD1|TRBV4-1|many|TRBJ2-3
CASSQPWGYGQVTDTQYF
TGCGCCAGCAGCCAACCCTGGGGATATGGACAGGTCACAGATACGCAGTATTTT
>NA|TRBV6-2/TRBV6-3|many|TRBJ2-3
CASHPASLSDTQYF
TGTGCCAGCCACCCAGCCAGTCTTTCAGATACGCAGTATTTT
>NA|TRBV20-1|medium-sized|TRBJ2-5
CSAPLGETQYF
TGCAGTGCGCCCCTGGGAGAGACCCAGTACTTC
>NA|TRBV6-6|NA|TRBJ1-5
CASSDRDKGLRVNQPQHF
TGTGCCAGCAGTGACCGGGACAAGGGGCTTCGTGTCAATCAGCCCCAGCATTTT
>NA|TRBV19|many|TRBJ2-5
CASSRPGETQYF
TGTGCCAGTAGTAGGCCTGGTGAGACCCAGTACTTC
>NA|TRBV21-1|many|TRBJ2-7
CASRARDGTYEQYF
TGTGCCAGCAGGGCCAGGGACGGTACCTACGAGCAGTACTTC
>NA|TRBV25-1|many|TRBJ1-5
CASSEYGGVQPQHF
TGTGCCAGCAGTGAATACGGGGGAGTGCAGCCCCAGCATTTT
>TRBD1|TRBV25-1|many|TRBJ2-3
CASSVSLLPGQGSPDTQYF
TGTGCCAGCAGTGTCTCCCTGCTCCCGGGACAGGGTAGCCCAGATACGCAGTATTTT
>TRBD1|TRBV2|many|TRBJ2-3
CASSPGQGASTQYF
TGTGCCAGCAGTCCGGGACAGGGGGCTAGTACGCAGTATTTT
>NA|TRBV9|many|TRBJ2-7
CASSVDLTYEQYF
TGTGCCAGCAGCGTAGATCTAACCTACGAGCAGTACTTC
>TRBD1|TRBV6-5|few|TRBJ2-7
CASKRDRDKSYEQYF
TGTGCCAGCAAGAGAGACAGGGATAAGTCCTACGAGCAGTACTTC
>NA|TRBV29-1|medium-sized|TRBJ2-2
CSVEGTENTGELFF
TGCAGCGTTGAGGGCACAGAAAACACCGGGGAGCTGTTTTTT
>TRBD2|TRBV12-3/TRBV12-4|many|TRBJ2-1
CASSLTSGNNEQFF
TGTGCCAGCAGTTTAACTAGCGGGAACAATGAGCAGTTCTTC
>NA|TRBV4-1|many|TRBJ1-1
CASSQLGTPNTEAFF
TGCGCCAGCAGCCAGTTAGGAACACCGAACACTGAAGCTTTCTTT
>NA|TRBV5-1|many|TRBJ2-5
CASSFGRPQETQYF
TGCGCCAGCAGCTTCGGGCGGCCCCAAGAGACCCAGTACTTC
>NA|TRBV5-4|many|TRBJ1-1
CASSGGQSMNTEAFF
TGTGCCAGCAGCGGCGGACAGAGCATGAACACTGAAGCTTTCTTT
>TRBD2|TRBV20-1|many|TRBJ2-5
CSAGASGSEKTQYF
TGCAGTGCTGGGGCTAGCGGGAGTGAAAAGACCCAGTACTTC
>TRBD2|TRBV12-3/TRBV12-4|many|TRBJ2-1
CASSRLAANNEQFF
TGTGCCAGCAGTCGACTAGCGGCCAACAATGAGCAGTTCTTC
>NA|TRBV10-3|many|TRBJ2-3
CAIRPGTGSWTDTQYF
TGTGCCATCAGACCCGGAACAGGGAGCTGGACAGATACGCAGTATTTT
>TRBD1|TRBV19|many|TRBJ2-2
CASSQDRVAGELFF
TGTGCCAGTAGTCAAGACAGGGTGGCCGGGGAGCTGTTTTTT
>NA|TRBV2|many|TRBJ2-5
CAMDRGLAQETQYF
TGTGCCATGGACCGCGGGCTAGCCCAAGAGACCCAGTACTTC
>NA|TRBV28|many|TRBJ2-2
CASSLWVGAGELFF
TGTGCCAGCAGTTTATGGGTAGGCGCCGGGGAGCTGTTTTTT
>NA|TRBV7-3|many|TRBJ2-1
CASSSGGGGSYNEQFF
TGTGCCAGCAGCTCCGGTGGTGGGGGCTCCTACAATGAGCAGTTCTTC
>NA|TRBV5-4|few|TRBJ2-7
CASSSHRDSYEQYF
TGTGCCAGCAGCTCACACAGGGACTCCTACGAGCAGTACTTC
>TRBD1|TRBV20-1|many|TRBJ1-4
CSADRDEKLFF
TGCAGTGCTGACAGGGACGAAAAACTGTTTTTT
>NA|TRBV9|many|TRBJ1-6
CASSGAAVGSPLHF
TGTGCCAGCAGCGGCGCAGCCGTAGGTTCACCCCTCCACTTT
>NA|TRBV7-9|many|TRBJ2-5
CASSLFPWAGETQYF
TGTGCCAGCAGCTTGTTCCCCTGGGCCGGGGAGACCCAGTACTTC
>NA|TRBV11-2|NA|TRBJ1-1
CASSRRAALNTEAFF
TGTGCCAGCAGCCGCCGCGCGGCTTTGAACACTGAAGCTTTCTTT
>TRBD2|TRBV11-2|once|TRBJ2-3
CASSLGLAGNGDTQYF
TGTGCCAGCAGCTTAGGGCTAGCGGGAAACGGAGATACGCAGTATTTT
>NA|TRBV12-3/TRBV12-4|many|TRBJ2-1
CASTPRGGAGNEQFF
TGTGCCAGCACCCCTAGGGGGGGGGCGGGCAATGAGCAGTTCTTC
>NA|TRBV2|many|TRBJ2-3
CASNVVGTPDTQYF
TGTGCCAGCAATGTGGTGGGGACCCCAGATACGCAGTATTTT
>NA|TRBV20-1|many|TRBJ1-6
CSARGDGNSPLHF
TGCAGTGCTAGAGGGGACGGGAATTCACCCCTCCACTTT